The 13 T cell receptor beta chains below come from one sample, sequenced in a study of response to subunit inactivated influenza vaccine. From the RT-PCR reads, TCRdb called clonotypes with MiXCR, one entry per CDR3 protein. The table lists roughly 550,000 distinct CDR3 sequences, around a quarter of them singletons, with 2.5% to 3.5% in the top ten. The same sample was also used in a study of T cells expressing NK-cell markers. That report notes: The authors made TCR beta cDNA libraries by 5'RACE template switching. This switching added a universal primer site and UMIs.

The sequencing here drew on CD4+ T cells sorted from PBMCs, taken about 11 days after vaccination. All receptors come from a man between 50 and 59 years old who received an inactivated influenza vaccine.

The chain's CDR3 is CASSLAAGRPEETQYF. The CDR3 bases are TGCGCCAGCAGCTTGGCCGCCGGCAGACCAGAAGAGACCCAGTACTTC. This rearrangement joins TRBV5-1 to TRBJ2-5; D call uncertain. This CDR3 spans 16 amino acids. Per germline, CDR1 SGHRS and CDR2 YFSETQ. Trimming took off 0 bases at V and 3 bases at J, with 15 bases between the two ends.

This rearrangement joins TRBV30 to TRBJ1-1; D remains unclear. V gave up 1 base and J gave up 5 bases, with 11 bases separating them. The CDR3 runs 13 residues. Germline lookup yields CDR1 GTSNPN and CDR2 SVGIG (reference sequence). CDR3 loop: CAWSDQVGTEAFF. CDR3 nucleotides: TGTGCCTGGAGTGACCAAGTCGGGACTGAAGCTTTCTTT.

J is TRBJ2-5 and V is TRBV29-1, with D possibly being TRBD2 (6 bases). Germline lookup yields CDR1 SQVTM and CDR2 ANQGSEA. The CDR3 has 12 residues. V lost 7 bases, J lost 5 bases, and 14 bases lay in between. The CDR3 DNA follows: TGCAGCGGCGGGGCCAGGAGCGAGACCCAGTACTTC. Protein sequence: CSGGARSETQYF.

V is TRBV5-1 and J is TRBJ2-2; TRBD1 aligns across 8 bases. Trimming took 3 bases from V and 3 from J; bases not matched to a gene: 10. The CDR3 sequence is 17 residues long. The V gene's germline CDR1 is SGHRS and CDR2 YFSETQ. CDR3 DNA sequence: TGCGCCAGCAGCTCACGCCCTACAGGGGGTTACACCGGGGAGCTGTTTTTT. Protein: CASSSRPTGGYTGELFF. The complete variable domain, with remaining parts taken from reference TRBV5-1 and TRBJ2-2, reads KAGVTQTPRYLIKTRGQQVTLSCSPISGHRSVSWYQQTPGQGLQFLFEYFSETQRNKGNFPGRFSGRQFSNSRSEMNVSTLELGDSALYLCASSSRPTGGYTGELFFGEGSRLTVL.

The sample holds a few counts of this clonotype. The CDR3 loop reads CASSLKAGSGANVLTF. Here the CDR3 DNA reads TGTGCCAGCAGTTTAAAGGCGGGCTCTGGGGCCAACGTCCTGACTTTC. V usage is TRBV13 and J usage is TRBJ2-6, with a tentative D call TRBD2 (5 bases). The germline CDR1 and CDR2 sequences are PRHDT and FYEKMQ (reference sequence). This CDR3 has 16 residues. V dropped 6 bases and J dropped 0 bases, with 12 bases sitting between them.

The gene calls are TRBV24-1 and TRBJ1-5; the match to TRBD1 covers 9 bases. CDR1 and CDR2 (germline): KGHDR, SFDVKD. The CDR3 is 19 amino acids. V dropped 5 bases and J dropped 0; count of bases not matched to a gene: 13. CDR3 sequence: CATSGFPGTGMNSNQPQHF. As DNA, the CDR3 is TGTGCCACCAGTGGCTTCCCCGGGACAGGGATGAATAGCAATCAGCCCCAGCATTTT.

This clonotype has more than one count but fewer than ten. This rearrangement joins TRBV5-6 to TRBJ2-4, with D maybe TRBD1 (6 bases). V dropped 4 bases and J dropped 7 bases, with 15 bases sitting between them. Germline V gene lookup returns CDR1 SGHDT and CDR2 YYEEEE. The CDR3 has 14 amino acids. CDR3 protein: CASSAGQFVNIQYF. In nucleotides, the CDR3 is TGTGCCAGCAGCGCAGGACAGTTCGTTAACATTCAGTACTTC.

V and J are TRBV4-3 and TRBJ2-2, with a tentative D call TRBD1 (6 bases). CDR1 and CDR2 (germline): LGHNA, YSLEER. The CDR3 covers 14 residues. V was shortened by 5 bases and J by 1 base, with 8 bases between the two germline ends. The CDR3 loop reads CASSVTGNTGELFF. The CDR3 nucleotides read TGCGCCAGCAGCGTGACAGGGAACACCGGGGAGCTGTTTTTT.

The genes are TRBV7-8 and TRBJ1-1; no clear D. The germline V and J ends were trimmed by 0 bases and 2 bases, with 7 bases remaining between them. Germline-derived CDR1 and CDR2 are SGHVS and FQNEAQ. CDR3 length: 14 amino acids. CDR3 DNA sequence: TGTGCCAGCAGCTTAGCCAGGTTTAACACTGAAGCTTTCTTT. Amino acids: CASSLARFNTEAFF.

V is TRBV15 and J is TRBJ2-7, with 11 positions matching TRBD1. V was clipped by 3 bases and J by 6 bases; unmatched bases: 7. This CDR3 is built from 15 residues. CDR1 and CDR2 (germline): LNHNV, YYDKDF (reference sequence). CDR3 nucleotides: TGTGCCACCAGCAGGGTAGGACAGGGGGCCGGCGAGCAGTACTTC. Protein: CATSRVGQGAGEQYF.

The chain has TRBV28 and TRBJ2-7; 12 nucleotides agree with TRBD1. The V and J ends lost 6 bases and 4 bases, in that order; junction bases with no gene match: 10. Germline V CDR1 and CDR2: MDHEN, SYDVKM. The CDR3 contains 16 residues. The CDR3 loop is CASRSPGTGGLYEQYF. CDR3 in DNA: TGTGCCAGCAGGTCCCCTGGGACAGGGGGCTTATACGAGCAGTACTTC.

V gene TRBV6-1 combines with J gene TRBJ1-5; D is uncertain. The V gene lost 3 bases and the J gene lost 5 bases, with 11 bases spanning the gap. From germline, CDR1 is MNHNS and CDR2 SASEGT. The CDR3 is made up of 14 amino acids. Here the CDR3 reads CASSDGLGHQPQHF. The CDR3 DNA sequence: TGTGCCAGCAGTGATGGGTTGGGCCATCAGCCCCAGCATTTT.

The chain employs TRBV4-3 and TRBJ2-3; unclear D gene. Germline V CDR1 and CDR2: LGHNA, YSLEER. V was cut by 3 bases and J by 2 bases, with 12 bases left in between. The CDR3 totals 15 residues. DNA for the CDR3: TGCGCCAGCAGCCACTTCGGTGGGGACACAGATACGCAGTATTTT. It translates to CASSHFGGDTDTQYF.